The T cell receptor (beta chain) under discussion was sequenced for a study of blood T cell repertoires in COVID-19. Study-wide background: T cells, B-cell-depleted T cells, or PBMCs supplied cDNA or gDNA.

J gave up 13 bases and V 0 bases, and 7 bases lay outside the gene matches. The CDR3 totals 14 residues. Germline assignment: CDR1 SEHNR and CDR2 FQNEAQ (reference sequence). Authors' methods: Reference gene primers were amplified, and this amplification served to estimate nucleated cell counts. Clones were read by immunoSEQ multiplex PCR, and TCRdb kept only the in-frame ones, dropping some. Clone size and V and J calls were adopted from that table, with D and trimming inferred from the DNA. The sample has under 150,000 clones, 88% seen once. This chain links TRBV7-9 with TRBJ2-4; 9 bases are shared with TRBD1. The receptor's source is a man aged 45-65 years with active or convalescent COVID-19. Material for sequencing was peripheral blood. The CDR3 spells CASSLAGTGTSQYF. The CDR3 nucleotides are TGTGCCAGCAGCTTAGCAGGGACAGGGACTTCCCAGTACTTC. The whole variable domain, remainder taken from reference TRBV7-9 and TRBJ2-4, is DTGVSQNPRHKITKRGQNVTFRCDPISEHNRLYWYRQTLGQGPEFLTYFQNEAQLEKSRLLSDRFSAERPKGSFSTLEIQRTEQGDSAMYLCASSLAGTGTSQYFGAGTRLSVL.